The sequence of this TCR beta chain was determined in a study of cytomegalovirus exposure and HLA in healthy donors (TCRdb year 2017). Regarding the study in general: A later analysis indicated that the 120 or so validation repertoires were generated on the platform also employed for the approximately 700 repertoires of the first cohort. The study was designed to test whether signatures of past pathogen exposure could be identified by cataloging public T cell receptors. A separate validation cohort of 100 to 150 different subjects was used in addition to the roughly 700-subject first cohort. To predict cytomegalovirus infection status, the study brought together high-throughput TCR immunosequencing, statistical association of individual TCRs with disease status, and machine learning. Beyond this particular receptor, the publication reports: A total of 164 TCR beta chains were listed by the study as associated with cytomegalovirus. According to the authors, the approach could potentially be generalized to other disease states and immunological phenotypes. Across donors, most TCR sequences were observed very rarely, whereas some public TCRs were present in many individuals. In a later analysis, TCRs clustered in the first cohort were found to also tend to co-occur in the 120 or so validation repertoires, with 94% of cluster scores above 0. The validation cohort had no HLA typing available for a later analysis, so co-occurrence within that cohort was assessed over all 120 repertoires. The classifier was reported to diagnose cytomegalovirus status with high specificity and sensitivity in both the original cohort and the validation cohort. Three of the identified cytomegalovirus-associated TCR beta chains were confirmed in vitro to be specific for cytomegalovirus antigens.

Donors formed part of the validation cohort, which comprised 120 subjects and was distinct from the first cohort of 670 or so subjects. Libraries were prepared through the immunoSEQ multiplex PCR assay. The original pipeline was this. A statistical classification framework was built for diagnosing cytomegalovirus status from the catalog of TCR beta chain sequences. TCRdb mirrors the immuneACCESS table, restricted to in-frame sequences. Some clones are absent from its copies; in checked studies, under half trace to an unresolved V gene, and the reason for the others is unknown. From that table come the V and J calls and clone size; the DNA was used to work out D and trimming. The table for this sample lists 60,000 to 65,000 clones; roughly 95% of them were counted only once. Around 1% of the sample is held by the ten biggest clonotypes. For CDR1 and CDR2, the germline V gene (reference sequence) lists SEHNR and FQNEAQ. The CDR3 numbers 15 residues from cysteine through phenylalanine. Of all the DNA, just the CDR3 is kept, 45 bases in frame from base 1. V was cut back by 1 base and J by 3 bases, leaving a gap of 10 bases between them.

With respect to this clone: Its antigen remains undetermined. No base-level quality is on record; no much larger clone is a single base apart.

This receptor chain uses TRBV7-9 and TRBJ1-5; tentative D gene TRBD1, with 6 bases matching. The origin of this receptor is a young woman in good health and CMV-seronegative. Sequenced: PBMCs. CDR3 region: CASSLDRAPNQPQHF. In nucleotides, the sequence is TGTGCCAGCAGCTTAGACAGGGCCCCCAATCAGCCCCAGCATTTT.